This TCR beta chain was documented in a study of identical twins (dated by TCRdb to 2016 to 2017). For context, the study as a whole: To test whether fetal clonotypes persist, this study deep-sequenced TCR alpha and beta repertoires from monozygotic twins, from unrelated adults of various ages, and from cord blood. To rule out contamination, the twin experiments were replicated at different times with different library preparation protocols.

This clonotype was counted ten times or more. No cognate antigen has been identified for it. It has no much larger one-base neighbor in the sample; base qualities were not kept. Only healthy Caucasian donors were included. Miltenyi CD45RO+ enrichment and human naive T-cell isolation kits were used to isolate memory (CD45RO+) and naive T cells from PBMC. Here is what the overall study found, with its caveats: Abundant cord blood beta clonotypes carried fewer insertions; young adult naive repertoires showed a weaker similar trend, while memory repertoires showed none. In beta out-of-frame sequences, excess twin sharing was weaker, because having fewer shared sequences lowered the signal-to-noise ratio. Because the same donors could not be followed over many years, conclusions were based on cross-sectional statistical analysis. Invariant T cells such as MAIT and iNKT could partly confound zero-insertion analyses, though diverse VJ usage argued against this for most clonotypes. In monozygotic twins, recombination models systematically underestimated out-of-frame TCR alpha sharing, but the models matched the sharing seen between unrelated individuals. Compared with coincidental sharing between unrelated individuals, out-of-frame TCR alpha sequences shared between twins showed an excess of sequences with low generation probability.

Inclusive of the bounding cysteine and phenylalanine, the CDR3 is 12 residues long. The only DNA kept is the CDR3, 36 bases in frame from the first base. As encoded in the germline V gene, CDR1 is SGHTA while CDR2 is FQGNSA. Trimming removed 2 bases from V and 4 bases from J, leaving 0 bases between the germline ends. Libraries were made using 5' RACE. TCRdb records Illumina HiSeq 2000 as the sequencer. A universal primer binding site was introduced by template switching, and a unique molecular identifier was present in the final cDNA, enabling accurate counting of TCR cDNA molecules. Specific primers in the conserved constant-segment region were used to synthesize first-strand cDNA for TCR alpha and beta chains. Each cDNA library was double barcoded, with a SMART-Mk sample barcode plus Illumina barcodes, to control for contamination. TruSeq adapter sequences along with Illumina sample barcodes were introduced in two successive PCR steps. The Illumina HiSeq platform was used with custom primers to sequence TCR alpha and beta cDNA libraries. The study's own analysis went as follows. MiGEC processed the raw reads to extract unique molecular identifiers, while MiXCR was used to determine the CDR3 positions. For each individual, recombination models were inferred using an EM algorithm with the repgenHMM and IGoR tools. Shared clonotype analysis was performed with the tcR package in R, normalizing sharing by the product of cloneset sizes. Out-of-frame nonproductive sequences were analyzed to study raw recombination free of thymic and clonal selection effects. Starting from the raw public reads, TCRdb applied fastp trimming at Q25, assembled clones with MiXCR and retained in-frame beta chains. Here each entry gathers all rows of one CDR3 protein and keeps the most common genes and DNA. The V and J calls here are based on TCRdb, not the publication. The sample profile shows about 240,000 distinct CDR3 sequences; about 10% of them were found once. The top ten clones comprise 10% of the sample.

Sequenced sample: memory T cells sorted from blood. The label giving this sample's cell subset or site can be read as: CD45RO+ enriched T cells. This receptor was obtained from a man aged 50 to 60 in good health. The chain was built from TRBV7-2 and TRBJ1-6, with no confident D gene call. The CDR3 region: CASSLYNSPLHF. The base sequence is TGTGCCAGCAGCTTATATAATTCACCCCTCCACTTT.